This T cell receptor beta chain emerged from a study of OX40 agonist ivuxolimab in advanced cancers. Measured with immunoSEQ multiplex PCR; TCRdb has only the in-frame clones, and not every one. The sample lists nearly 110,000 clones; approximately 90% were seen once. Looked up from germline, CDR1 is GTSNPN and CDR2 is SVGIG (reference sequence). Between the trimmed V and J ends, which lost 2 bases and 3 bases, there was a span of 7 bases. This CDR3 spans 12 amino acids. The sequenced sample was CD4+ or CD8+ T cells sorted from blood, obtained in a trial of the OX40 agonist ivuxolimab. This receptor was obtained from an adult with an advanced solid tumor such as melanoma, head and neck, liver or kidney cancer. V usage is TRBV30 and J usage is TRBJ2-5; D uncertain. The chain's CDR3 is CAWSITEETQYF. Written as DNA, the CDR3 is TGTGCCTGGAGTATTACCGAAGAGACCCAGTACTTC. Looking up the rest from reference TRBV30 and TRBJ2-5 gives the full variable domain: SQTIHQWPATLVQPVGSPLSLECTVEGTSNPNLYWYRQAAGRGLQLLFYSVGIGQISSEVPQNLSASRPQDRQFILSSKKLLLSDSGFYLCAWSITEETQYFGPGTRLLVL.